These 8 T cell receptor beta chains were all obtained from the same sample, sequenced in a study of cytomegalovirus exposure and HLA in healthy donors. Researchers ran the PCR with 60 Vbeta and 13 Jbeta primers. Some clones are missing from TCRdb's copy, which holds only in-frame ones; the method was immunoSEQ multiplex PCR. The data contain nearly 200,000 clones, 77% of them singletons. Sequencing was done on a sample of PBMCs. Source of these receptors: a woman in her thirties in good health and CMV-seropositive.

The rearrangement uses TRBV6-5 and TRBJ1-6; 8 nucleotides match TRBD1. This CDR3 region has 15 residues. Germline lookup yields CDR1 MNHEY and CDR2 SVGAGI. With 2 bases clipped from V and 10 bases from J, the junction kept 7 bases outside the gene matches. CDR3 sequence: CASSYDTGGWSPLHF. The DNA for the CDR3 is TGTGCCAGCAGTTACGATACAGGGGGGTGGTCACCCCTCCACTTT.

A word on this clone: At one end, the junction sequence differs from germline, possibly due to a read error. V gene TRBV4-2 combines with J gene TRBJ1-1; TRBD1 aligns across 7 bases. This CDR3 has 15 residues. Germline loops: CDR1 LGHNA, CDR2 YNFKEQ. The CDR3 protein is CASSQTTGTDTEAFF. CDR3 coding DNA: TGTGCCAGCAGCCAAACCACCGGGACAGACACCGAAGCTTTCTTT.

The chain employs TRBV7-6 and TRBJ2-7; D perhaps matches TRBD2 (6 bases). The CDR3 runs to 17 residues. The germline CDR1 and CDR2 sequences are SGHVS and FNYEAQ. Trimming removed 1 base from V and 0 bases from J, with 16 bases in between. Here the CDR3 reads CASSLGPGVTVSYEQYF. The CDR3 DNA is TGTGCCAGCAGCTTAGGCCCGGGAGTGACAGTCTCCTACGAGCAGTACTTC.

This clone was detected once. The chain couples TRBV2 to TRBJ1-6, with 7 bases lining up with TRBD1. CDR1 SNHLY and CDR2 FYNNEI come from the germline V gene. The J segment lost 10 bases and the V segment lost 2 bases, leaving 2 bases of the junction unmatched. The CDR3 sequence is 13 residues long. The CDR3 region is CASSERGLSPLHF. CDR3 nucleotides: TGTGCCAGCAGTGAAAGGGGGCTCTCACCCCTCCACTTT.

This CDR3 reads CASSYGDSNYGYTF. DNA for the CDR3: TGTGCCAGCAGTTACGGGGACTCTAACTATGGCTACACCTTC. The chain combines TRBV6-6 with TRBJ1-2; tentative D call: TRBD1 (5 bases). Germline V lookup: CDR1 MNHNY, CDR2 SVGAGI (reference sequence). V lost 2 bases, J lost 0 bases, and 7 bases lay in between. The CDR3 sequence is 14 residues long.

The chain is built from TRBV7-9 and TRBJ1-4; 7 positions match TRBD1. Trimming took 4 bases from V and 6 from J; bases not matched to a gene: 11. The CDR3 spans 16 residues. Per the germline V gene, CDR1 is SEHNR and CDR2 is FQNEAQ (reference sequence). Here the CDR3 DNA reads TGTGCCAGCAGCTGGGCAAACAGGGGACGTGATGAAAAACTGTTTTTT. Translated: CASSWANRGRDEKLFF.

The chain employs TRBV5-4 and TRBJ2-4; 7 nucleotides agree with TRBD1. Germline CDR1 SGHNT, CDR2 YYREEE (reference sequence). Trimming took 5 bases from V and 7 from J; bases not matched to a gene: 6. This CDR3 has 13 amino acids. CDR3 nucleotides: TGTGCCAGCAGTATACCGGGACAGAACATTCAGTACTTC. It yields the protein CASSIPGQNIQYF.

The chain carries TRBV4-2 and TRBJ2-5, with 9 nucleotides matching TRBD2. The length of the CDR3 is 16 residues. CDR1 is LGHNA, CDR2 YNFKEQ, per germline. V dropped 3 bases and J dropped 5; count of bases not matched to a gene: 10. CDR3 loop: CASSHLSSGTMETQYF. The CDR3 coding sequence is TGTGCCAGCAGCCATCTTTCTAGCGGGACGATGGAGACCCAGTACTTC.